The present TCR beta chain was sequenced within a study of CD4 T cells in relation to SARS-CoV-2 and coronaviruses (dated by TCRdb to the early 2020s). With regard to the full study: In the ViraFEST assay, PBMCs were cultured with antigen for approximately 10 days, after which TCR beta CDR3s were sequenced to identify antigen-specific clonal expansions. An HIV-1 Nef peptide pool or a no-peptide culture served as the negative reference condition. Using patient-derived lymphoblastoid cell lines, the shared crossreactive spike epitopes were mapped to their HLA restriction. The study assessed, at the TCR clonotype level, memory CD4+ T cell crossreactivity between SARS-CoV-2 and common cold coronavirus spike proteins. The Adaptive Biotechnologies TCR-sequencing kit was used to sequence samples from a few pre-COVID donors and the naive versus memory experiments, while other data came from Illumina-based sequencing. A different, Illumina-based TCR-beta assay was used to sequence expansion assays from other donors in the study. The paper's findings and limits, for the study overall: Small numbers of patients and of tested TCRs limited the study. Compared with monoreactive clones, crossreactive clones had significantly weaker SARS-CoV-2-driven expansion, a result consistent with antigenic imprinting. Because no donor provided both pre-pandemic and post-infection samples, tracing the source of pre-existing responses was limited. Because the crossreactivity analysis focused on spike protein, crossreactivity against other viral proteins was not assessed. Roughly 64% of donors had memory CD4+ clonotypes that crossrecognized SARS-CoV-2 and at least one common cold coronavirus spike.

This clone was counted between two and nine times. It has no known antigen specificity. One base away there is no much larger clone; base qualities are not given. V is pared back by 4 bases and J by 3 bases, with 15 bases lying between the germline termini. Reading from cysteine to phenylalanine, the CDR3 counts 15 amino acids. Solely the CDR3 DNA is kept, with 45 bases framed from the first base. The CDR1 and CDR2 encoded by the germline V gene are MNHEY and SVGEGT. CD4+ T cells from unexposed donors were collected before the COVID-19 pandemic (2011-2018). After less than 13 days of culture, CD4+ T cells were isolated with the EasySep CD4+ T cell isolation kit. As far as cell numbers permitted, CD4+ T cells from unexposed donors were tested for reactivity against SARS-CoV-2 S and N as well as four spike pools from common cold coronaviruses. Two million PBMCs per well were cultured in IMDM with roughly 5% human AB serum and 9.5 to 10 IU/ml IL-2. Half of the culture medium was replaced with fresh IL-2-containing medium on days 3 and 7. In general, triplicate replicate wells were used for every peptide culture condition. The leukapheresis product for the unexposed donors was obtained through commercial purchase. PBMCs were isolated from leukapheresis product or whole blood by Ficoll-Paque PLUS gradient centrifugation. The PBMCs went either fresh into the expansion assay or into cryopreservation at -140 degrees C. The QIAamp Micro DNA Kit was used to extract genomic DNA from the CD4+ T cells.

The library was made by the immunoSEQ multiplex PCR assay. Concerning the study's data processing: During preprocessing, nonproductive sequences were removed, along with CDR3s that did not begin with C, did not end with F or W, or were shorter than 7 amino acids. The MANAFEST web app was used to call antigen-specific clonotypes on the basis of expansion compared with the reference and with other culture wells. A clone was considered positive if significant expansion relative to the reference culture was observed in 2 of 3 replicate wells at an FDR below 0.05. A further requirement for positive clones was significant expansion compared with all other tandem wells, along with an odds ratio above 5. After three terminal residues were trimmed from each end, CDR3 homology was quantified as pairwise Levenshtein distance using the stringdist R package. The table was pulled from immuneACCESS by TCRdb, which kept in-frame rearrangements only. Such tables lose some clones; where checked, under half of the loss comes from unresolved V genes, and the rest has no known cause. V, J and clone size reflect that table, while D and trimming were determined from the DNA. The sample has fewer than 20,000 clones on record, about 76% of them singletons. The ten largest account for 30% of the sample.

Sequenced material: CD4+ T cells from PBMCs, cultured in vitro. The chain links TRBV6-2 or TRBV6-3 with TRBJ1-1; TRBD1 could be the D gene, as 6 bases match. This receptor was obtained from a human donor in good health. The bases are TGTGCCAGCAGTTCTCCGGTTGAGGGGGACACTGAAGCTTTCTTT. This is translated as CASSSPVEGDTEAFF.